This is a list of T cell receptor beta chains from one sample in a study of identifying expanded T cells in peripheral blood. Profiling relied on immunoSEQ multiplex PCR, and the TCRdb table lists in-frame clones only, not all of them. The sample lists tens of thousands of clones, 85% occurring once. Sequencing was done on a sample of blood. The source is a person aged 18 to 75 in good health. Both conserved end residues are part of each CDR3. D genes are given only for firm matches. Some rows mark clone size as missing; the rest say once, few, many or name a class of expanded clone.

DNA	CDR3	size	V	J	D	length
TGTGCCAGCAGCACACCGGGACTAGCGGGGGGTCGGTGGCACGAGCAGTACTTC	CASSTPGLAGGRWHEQYF	.	TRBV11-2	TRBJ2-7	TRBD2	18
TGTGCCAGCACGCCGGGGGACACCTACGAGCAGTACTTC	CASTPGDTYEQYF	.	TRBV28	TRBJ2-7	.	13
TGCGCCAGCAGCTTGTCGGCAGGGCTCTATGGCTACACCTTC	CASSLSAGLYGYTF	.	TRBV5-1	TRBJ1-2	.	14
TGTGCCAGCAGTTACTCGCCGGGGACAGCTGGAAACACCATATATTTT	CASSYSPGTAGNTIYF	.	TRBV6-5	TRBJ1-3	TRBD1	16
TGCGCCAGCAGCCACCTATGGGGAGCTGAAGCTTTCTTT	CASSHLWGAEAFF	.	TRBV4-3	TRBJ1-1	.	13
TGTGCCAGTAGTCCTCGGGCCCAGGTATTCTCACCCCTCCACTTT	CASSPRAQVFSPLHF	.	TRBV19	TRBJ1-6	.	15
TGTGCCAGCAGTAGTGACAGGGGTGGGACACCCCTCCACTTT	CASSSDRGGTPLHF	few	TRBV7-8	TRBJ1-6	TRBD1	14
TGTGCCAGTCATTTACCGGGACAGGGGGCGCTTGAGCAGTACTTC	CASHLPGQGALEQYF	.	TRBV6-6	TRBJ2-7	TRBD1	15
TGTGCCAGCAGCCCGACAGCTCTAAGCTCCTACGAGCAGTACTTC	CASSPTALSSYEQYF	.	TRBV7-9	TRBJ2-7	.	15
TGTGCCAGCAGCCAGACCCCGGGACACAGCCCGAATGAGCAGTTCTTC	CASSQTPGHSPNEQFF	once	TRBV7-6	TRBJ2-1	.	16
TGTGCCAGCAGGGGAGTGTTCGGGGGAAGCGAGCAGTACTTC	CASRGVFGGSEQYF	.	TRBV6-1	TRBJ2-7	.	14
TGCGCCAGCCACCCCGGGACAGGGGTAGAGACCCAGTACTTC	CASHPGTGVETQYF	.	TRBV5-1	TRBJ2-5	TRBD1	14
TGTGCCAGCAGCGTACAGGGGGCGACGTTTTCAGATACGCAGTATTTT	CASSVQGATFSDTQYF	.	TRBV2	TRBJ2-3	TRBD1	16
TGTGCCAGTAGTATGGACAGGGCCCGCTCAGATACGCAGTATTTT	CASSMDRARSDTQYF	once	TRBV19	TRBJ2-3	TRBD1	15
TGTGCCAGCAGCCCTACAGGGGTTAGGACCGGGGAGCTGTTTTTT	CASSPTGVRTGELFF	once	TRBV7-2	TRBJ2-2	TRBD1	15
TGTGCCAGCAGCTTCGGGGACACCACAACTAATGAAAAACTGTTTTTT	CASSFGDTTTNEKLFF	once	TRBV5-5	TRBJ1-4	.	16
TGTGCCATCAGTGAGACCGAGGGAGGAGGGCCCCTCCACTTT	CAISETEGGGPLHF	.	TRBV10-3	TRBJ1-6	.	14
TGTGCCAGTTGGGGGCGGCAGGGTACTGATTATGGCTACACCTTC	CASWGRQGTDYGYTF	.	TRBV15	TRBJ1-2	.	15
TGTGCCAGCAGTTACGACACTTATAGCAATCAGCCCCAGCATTTT	CASSYDTYSNQPQHF	.	TRBV6-5	TRBJ1-5	.	15
TGTGCCACCAGCAGAAACTTAGACAGGGCTCCGTACTTC	CATSRNLDRAPYF	once	TRBV15	TRBJ2-7	TRBD1	13
TGTGCCAGCAGCCCCCTAGCGGGGGGGCCGATAAATGAGCAGTTCTTC	CASSPLAGGPINEQFF	.	TRBV7-2	TRBJ2-1	TRBD2	16
TGTGCCAGCTCTCCGACGGCAAACTATGGCTACACCTTC	CASSPTANYGYTF	few	TRBV18	TRBJ1-2	.	13
TGTGCCAGCAGAAGGACAGGGAGAGATTCACCCCTCCACTTT	CASRRTGRDSPLHF	.	TRBV27	TRBJ1-6	TRBD1	14
TGTGCCAGCAGCCCTACGACAGTACCTCTGAACACTGAAGCTTTCTTT	CASSPTTVPLNTEAFF	.	TRBV5-5	TRBJ1-1	.	16
TGTGCCAGCTCACCCCTCTCACAGAACACTGAAGCTTTCTTT	CASSPLSQNTEAFF	.	TRBV18	TRBJ1-1	.	14
TGCGCCAGCAGCCAAGTATACTCGGGCAGATTCTATGGCTACACCTTC	CASSQVYSGRFYGYTF	.	TRBV4-3	TRBJ1-2	.	16
TGTGCCAGCATCCAGCCCCAGCATTTT	CASIQPQHF	.	TRBV21-1	TRBJ1-5	.	9
TGCGCCAGCAGCCCCCAACCCTCGGACAGGGCCTCGGCCTACGAGCAGTACTTC	CASSPQPSDRASAYEQYF	few	TRBV5-1	TRBJ2-7	TRBD1	18
TGTGCCAGCTCACCAGGCACGCGAGCCGGTGAAGCTTTCTTT	CASSPGTRAGEAFF	medium-sized	TRBV18	TRBJ1-1	.	14
TGTGCCAGCACCTCGACAGGGTCTAACCAGCCCCAGCATTTT	CASTSTGSNQPQHF	.	TRBV6-5	TRBJ1-5	TRBD1	14
TGCGCCAGCAGCTTGGGGACAGGGAATAGCAATCAGCCCCAGCATTTT	CASSLGTGNSNQPQHF	.	TRBV5-1	TRBJ1-5	TRBD1	16
TGTGCCAGCAGCTCCTCAGGGTCTCCGGAGTGGGAGACCCAGTACTTC	CASSSSGSPEWETQYF	.	TRBV13	TRBJ2-5	.	16
TGTGCCAGCAGCTTGCTCGGCGGGGCTAGCACAGATACGCAGTATTTT	CASSLLGGASTDTQYF	.	TRBV5-6	TRBJ2-3	.	16
TGCGCCAGCAGCCAAGAGATAGGGGGGCCCCGTGAGTTGCCCCAGCATTTT	CASSQEIGGPRELPQHF	.	TRBV4-1	TRBJ1-5	.	17
TGCGCCAGCAGCCAAGCCAGGGGACTTGAGCAGTTCTTC	CASSQARGLEQFF	.	TRBV4-1	TRBJ2-1	.	13
TGTGCCAGCAGCTTAGCACAGAGTCAAGAGACCCAGTACTTC	CASSLAQSQETQYF	once	TRBV7-2	TRBJ2-5	.	14
TGTGCCTGGAATTTGGGTGAAAAACTGTTTTTT	CAWNLGEKLFF	few	TRBV30	TRBJ1-4	.	11
TGTGCCAGCAGCCCGATCCTCGAGGGGGCGCGCGGCTACACCTTC	CASSPILEGARGYTF	.	TRBV21-1	TRBJ1-2	.	15
TGTGCCAGCAGCTTAGAGGCCACGGACTATGGCTACACCTTC	CASSLEATDYGYTF	.	TRBV7-9	TRBJ1-2	.	14
TGTGCCAGCAGCTACGGACAGGTCTCTGGAAACACCATATATTTT	CASSYGQVSGNTIYF	.	TRBV5-6	TRBJ1-3	TRBD1	15
TGTGCCAGTAACCCCGACAGGGGAAGAAACACCATATATTTT	CASNPDRGRNTIYF	.	TRBV19	TRBJ1-3	TRBD1	14
TGTGCCAGCAGAACACTCAGGGGCAGAACCTACGAGCAGTACTTC	CASRTLRGRTYEQYF	.	TRBV6-1	TRBJ2-7	.	15
TGTGCCAGCAGCCAGTTGGGACTAACTACAGATACGCAGTATTTT	CASSQLGLTTDTQYF	.	TRBV14	TRBJ2-3	TRBD2	15
TGTGCCAGCAGCTTCGACCTTTCAGGGACTAACTATGGCTACACCTTC	CASSFDLSGTNYGYTF	.	TRBV11-2	TRBJ1-2	.	16
TGTGCCAGCGGTAATCCTATTACAGGGGGTGGCTACACCTTC	CASGNPITGGGYTF	.	TRBV6-5	TRBJ1-2	TRBD1	14